The 10 T cell receptor beta chains below all came from one sample that was sequenced in a study of blood T cells in healthy people across ages. For the second PCR, which ran for roughly 7 to 11 cycles, a sample-barcoded 5' primer and a J-beta primer mix were used. TCRdb re-analysed the 5' RACE reads in MiXCR, keeping a single row per CDR3 protein. This table holds about 1.5 million distinct CDR3 sequences, about 42% found once. Sample: blood. Every receptor here comes from a woman aged 18-29 years in good health.

This clonotype was observed a handful of times. The rearrangement joins TRBV29-1 to TRBJ1-2; TRBD1 agrees at 7 bases. This CDR3 contains 12 residues. V shed 4 bases and J 4 bases; nucleotides not matched to a gene: 3. Germline loops: CDR1 SQVTM, CDR2 ANQGSEA. In DNA form, the CDR3 reads TGCAGCGTTGCCAGGGGGTCCTATGGCTACACCTTC. Translated, it gives CSVARGSYGYTF.

This clonotype was observed a few times. This chain links TRBV20-1 with TRBJ1-5, with TRBD1 identical over 7 bases. The CDR3 extends over 13 amino acids. The V and J ends lost 6 bases and 9 bases, in that order; junction bases with no gene match: 11. Germline V gene lookup returns CDR1 DFQATT and CDR2 SNEGSKA (reference sequence). The CDR3 DNA sequence: TGCAGTGCGAATACAGGGGCGAGCGGGCCCCAGCATTTT. Translated, it gives CSANTGASGPQHF.

This clonotype was seen at least ten times. The V and J genes are TRBV6-2 or TRBV6-3 and TRBJ2-7; D is perhaps TRBD1 or TRBD2 (5 bases each). The CDR3 is 15 residues long. From germline, CDR1 is MNHEY and CDR2 SVGEGT. Trimming removed 2 bases at V and 0 bases at J, with 11 bases between. The CDR3 sequence: CASSYGWDGSYEQYF. CDR3 in DNA: TGTGCCAGCAGTTACGGTTGGGACGGCTCCTACGAGCAGTACTTC.

The chain couples TRBV27 to TRBJ2-1; 8 positions agree with TRBD2. Germline V gives CDR1 MNHEY, CDR2 SMNVEV (reference sequence). The V segment lost 7 bases and the J segment 0 bases; nucleotides outside the gene matches: 11. There are 17 residues in the CDR3. CDR3 amino acids: CASTTGVAGLSYNEQFF. CDR3 sequence (DNA): TGTGCCAGCACCACCGGGGTAGCGGGACTCTCCTACAATGAGCAGTTCTTC.

The sample holds many counts of this clonotype. This chain uses TRBV7-2 with TRBJ1-2, with D tentatively TRBD1 (5 bases). Germline CDR1 reads SGHTA; CDR2 reads FQGNSA. CDR3 size: 13 residues. Trimming left V 5 bases short and J 2 bases short, with 9 bases between. CDR3 sequence reads: CASSPDKNYGYTF. For the CDR3, the DNA is TGTGCCAGCAGCCCGGACAAGAACTATGGCTACACCTTC.

CDR3 loop: CASSFLGLAGATDTQYF. CDR3 DNA: TGTGCCAGCAGTTTCTTGGGACTAGCGGGAGCTACAGATACGCAGTATTTT. The chain joins TRBV28 to TRBJ2-3; 14 nucleotides agree with TRBD2. The CDR3 has 17 amino acids. The J segment lost 3 bases and the V segment lost 3 bases, leaving 5 bases of the junction unmatched. The germline CDR1 and CDR2 sequences are MDHEN and SYDVKM.

The chain is built from TRBV7-2 and TRBJ2-4; 11 bases agree with TRBD2. V dropped 1 base and J dropped 4; count of bases not matched to a gene: 3. Germline V CDR1 and CDR2: SGHTA, FQGNSA. This CDR3 has 16 amino acids. The CDR3 nucleotides read TGTGCCAGCAGCTTAGTTAGCGGGAGGGAGAAAAACATTCAGTACTTC. Encoded protein: CASSLVSGREKNIQYF.

This clonotype was observed a handful of times. The rearrangement links TRBV4-3 to TRBJ2-3; either TRBD1 or TRBD2 may supply D (5 bases each). This CDR3 is 15 amino acids long. CDR1 is LGHNA, CDR2 YSLEER, per germline. Trimming took 1 base from V and 7 from J, leaving 15 bases between them. The CDR3 loop reads CASSQVLGDGNTQYF. CDR3 nucleotides: TGCGCCAGCAGCCAAGTTTTGGGGGATGGAAATACGCAGTATTTT.

This clonotype was detected once. The chain uses TRBV7-2 and TRBJ1-6, with unresolved D. The ends were cut back, 7 bases at V and 0 bases at J, with 4 bases in the middle. Germline V gene data show CDR1 as SGHTA and CDR2 as FQGNSA. The length of the CDR3 is 13 residues. The CDR3 loop is CASIRSYNSPLHF. CDR3 in DNA: TGTGCCAGCATCCGCTCCTATAATTCACCCCTCCACTTT.

In its sample, this clonotype was seen once. The rearrangement uses TRBV20-1 and TRBJ1-1; tentative D call: TRBD1 (6 bases). V was pared by 0 bases and J by 7 bases, with 12 bases between. The CDR3 has 13 amino acids. Germline V CDR1 and CDR2: DFQATT, SNEGSKA (reference sequence). The CDR3, as DNA: TGCAGTGCTAGAGATCAGGGAGGGGGTGAAGCTTTCTTT. Translation gives CSARDQGGGEAFF.